These 16 T cell receptor beta chains were all obtained from the same sample, sequenced in a study of shared clonotypes between healthy human individuals. The repertoire was sequenced with immunoSEQ multiplex PCR; TCRdb's copy has only in-frame clones and lacks some. The profile shows some 660,000 clones, roughly 72% of them singletons. The sequenced sample was memory CD4+ T cells sorted from blood. Subset here: CD45RA-negative fraction. The receptors here all came from a woman aged 30 to 39 in good health.

The chain uses TRBV5-4 and TRBJ2-2; 9 bases align to TRBD2. The CDR3 covers 15 residues. V lost 7 bases to trimming and J lost 6 bases; unmatched junction nucleotides: 10. Germline-derived CDR1 and CDR2 are SGHNT and YYREEE (reference sequence). The DNA for the CDR3 is TGTGCCAGCGGCCAGGGCGGGAGGGGCCCCGGGGAGCTGTTTTTT. Residues: CASGQGGRGPGELFF.

J is TRBJ2-5 and V is TRBV28, with 7 nucleotides matching TRBD2. V lost 3 bases and J lost 3; bases outside the gene matches: 4. The germline gives CDR1 MDHEN, CDR2 SYDVKM. The CDR3 has 14 amino acids. As DNA, the CDR3 is TGTGCCAGCAGTTTTTCTAGCGGCGAAGAGACCCAGTACTTC. The encoded protein is CASSFSSGEETQYF.

Notes on this clone: The same CDR3 arises from other DNA sequences in this sample as well. The rearrangement uses TRBV28 and TRBJ1-1; D unresolved. Germline V gene data show CDR1 as MDHEN and CDR2 as SYDVKM. The V gene lost 6 bases and the J gene lost 0 bases, with 2 bases spanning the gap. This CDR3 region has 11 residues. CDR3 region: CASSVNTEAFF. The CDR3 DNA reads TGTGCCAGCAGCGTGAACACTGAAGCTTTCTTT.

This clone was detected only a few times. The V gene is TRBV5-1, the J gene TRBJ2-5; tentative D call: TRBD2 (5 bases). Between the trimmed V and J ends, which lost 5 bases and 4 bases, there was a span of 12 bases. This CDR3 comprises 13 residues. CDR1 is SGHRS and CDR2 is YFSETQ in the germline V gene. The CDR3 coding sequence is TGCGCCAGCAGTATGGTGGGGAGAGAGACCCAGTACTTC. Translating gives CASSMVGRETQYF.

This chain links TRBV1 with TRBJ2-7. TRBV1 is tagged as a pseudogene. The CDR3 totals 13 residues. CDR3 nucleotides: TGCACCAGCAGCCAAGGGACGGCCTACGAGCAGTACTTC. Amino acid sequence: CTSSQGTAYEQYF.

V and J are TRBV11-2 and TRBJ2-7, with unresolved D. The ends were cut back, 6 bases at V and 6 bases at J, with 9 bases in the middle. This CDR3 spans 11 amino acids. Per the germline V gene, CDR1 is SGHAT and CDR2 is FQNNGV. This CDR3 reads CASSPMGEQYF. The CDR3 nucleotides read TGTGCCAGCAGTCCGATGGGCGAGCAGTACTTC.

The V gene is TRBV30, the J gene TRBJ1-2; D perhaps matches TRBD1 (5 bases). The germline V gene has CDR1 GTSNPN and CDR2 SVGIG (reference sequence). The CDR3 length is 11 residues. Between the trimmed V and J ends, which lost 8 bases and 5 bases, there was a span of 12 bases. The CDR3 nucleotides read TGTGCCCGCCAGGGTTTGTATGGCTACACCTTC. Its translation: CARQGLYGYTF.

This chain uses TRBV28 with TRBJ1-5, with 9 bases matching TRBD1. J was trimmed by 6 bases and V by 6 bases; bases with no gene match: 9. This CDR3 has 15 amino acids. From germline, CDR1 is MDHEN and CDR2 SYDVKM. CDR3 protein: CASSQSTGGSQPQHF. The CDR3 nucleotides read TGTGCCAGCAGCCAATCGACAGGGGGTAGTCAGCCCCAGCATTTT.

This clone was observed a single time. This chain connects TRBV2 to TRBJ1-2; 9 nucleotides align to TRBD1. The V segment lost 6 bases and the J segment 4 bases; nucleotides outside the gene matches: 6. CDR1 is SNHLY and CDR2 is FYNNEI in the germline V gene. This CDR3 comprises 14 residues. The DNA for the CDR3 is TGTGCCAGCAGGGGGGGACAGGGTTTCTATGGCTACACCTTC. Translated: CASRGGQGFYGYTF.

V and J are TRBV28 and TRBJ1-2; D is possibly TRBD1 (5 bases). V dropped 5 bases and J dropped 2 bases, with 15 bases sitting between them. This CDR3 comprises 15 residues. Germline CDR1 reads MDHEN; CDR2 reads SYDVKM. The CDR3 DNA sequence: TGTGCCAGCAGTCAGATTTGGGACGGGAACTATGGCTACACCTTC. Protein sequence: CASSQIWDGNYGYTF.

This clone appeared many times. The chain joins TRBV7-2 to TRBJ2-1, with 8 bases lining up with TRBD2. Germline CDR1 and CDR2: SGHTA and FQGNSA. This CDR3 spans 15 amino acids. V trimming: 5 bases; J trimming: 10 bases; junction bases outside the gene matches: 13. This chain's CDR3 is CASSQTALVAGEQFF. As DNA, the CDR3 is TGTGCCAGCAGCCAGACGGCCCTAGTAGCGGGGGAGCAGTTCTTC.

V usage is TRBV27 and J usage is TRBJ1-4; maybe TRBD1 (5 bases). This CDR3 has 15 amino acids. Germline CDR1 MNHEY, CDR2 SMNVEV (reference sequence). Trimming pared 6 bases from V and 7 bases from J, leaving 18 bases between. CDR3 sequence: CASSKRDGASEKLFF. The CDR3 DNA is TGTGCCAGCAGCAAGCGGGACGGCGCCAGTGAAAAACTGTTTTTT.

This clone has only a few counts. This rearrangement joins TRBV6-6 to TRBJ2-7, with D perhaps being TRBD1 or TRBD2 (6 bases each). Trimming took 7 bases from V and 2 from J, leaving 12 bases between them. Germline V gene lookup returns CDR1 MNHNY and CDR2 SVGAGI (reference sequence). This CDR3 comprises 13 residues. The CDR3 loop is CASTGDLAYEQYF. CDR3 nucleotides: TGTGCCAGCACAGGGGACTTAGCCTACGAGCAGTACTTC.

The CDR3 sequence is CASSLWGTYNEQFF. The CDR3 bases are TGTGCCAGCAGCTTATGGGGAACCTACAATGAGCAGTTCTTC. The chain joins TRBV7-9 to TRBJ2-1; D uncertain. Germline V CDR1 and CDR2: SEHNR, FQNEAQ (reference sequence). The CDR3 covers 14 residues. V lost 2 bases, J lost 2 bases, and 7 bases lay in between.

The chain is built from TRBV27 and TRBJ2-3; TRBD2 matches 7 bases. Germline V gives CDR1 MNHEY, CDR2 SMNVEV (reference sequence). CDR3 length: 16 residues. The V and J ends lost 1 base and 1 base, in that order; junction bases with no gene match: 5. CDR3 in DNA: TGTGCCAGCAGTTTATTGCAGGGAGGGGGCACAGATACGCAGTATTTT. Its protein product is CASSLLQGGGTDTQYF.

The chain is built from TRBV15 and TRBJ1-5; D perhaps matches TRBD1 (6 bases). CDR1 is LNHNV, CDR2 YYDKDF, per germline (reference sequence). This CDR3 is built from 21 residues. Trimming stripped 0 bases from V and 0 bases from J, with 24 bases between. The CDR3 is CATSRDRRGAGEGSSNQPQHF. CDR3 DNA: TGTGCCACCAGCAGAGATCGGAGAGGAGCAGGGGAGGGGAGTAGCAATCAGCCCCAGCATTTT.